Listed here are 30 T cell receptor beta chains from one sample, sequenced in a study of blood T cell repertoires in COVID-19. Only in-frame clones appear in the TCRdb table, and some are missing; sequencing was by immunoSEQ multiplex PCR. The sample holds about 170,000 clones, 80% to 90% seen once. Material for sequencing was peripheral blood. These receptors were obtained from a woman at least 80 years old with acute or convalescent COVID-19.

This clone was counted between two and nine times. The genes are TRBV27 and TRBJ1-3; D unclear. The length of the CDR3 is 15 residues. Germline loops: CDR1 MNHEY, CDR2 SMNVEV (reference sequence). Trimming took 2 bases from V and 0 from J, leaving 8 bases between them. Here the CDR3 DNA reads TGTGCCAGCAGTTTAAATGTCGGCTCTGGAAACACCATATATTTT. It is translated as CASSLNVGSGNTIYF.

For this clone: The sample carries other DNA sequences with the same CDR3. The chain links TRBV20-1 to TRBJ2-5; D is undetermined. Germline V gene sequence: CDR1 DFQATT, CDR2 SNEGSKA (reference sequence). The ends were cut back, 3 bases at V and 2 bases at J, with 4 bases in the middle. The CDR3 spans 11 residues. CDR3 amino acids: CSASGQETQYF. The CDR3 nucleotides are TGCAGTGCTAGCGGGCAAGAGACCCAGTACTTC.

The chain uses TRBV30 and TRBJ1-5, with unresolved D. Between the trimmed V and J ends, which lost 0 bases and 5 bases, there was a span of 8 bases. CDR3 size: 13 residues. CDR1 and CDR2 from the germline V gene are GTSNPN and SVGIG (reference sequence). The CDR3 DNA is TGTGCCTGGAGTGTAGGAGCGCATCAGCCCCAGCATTTT. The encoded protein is CAWSVGAHQPQHF.

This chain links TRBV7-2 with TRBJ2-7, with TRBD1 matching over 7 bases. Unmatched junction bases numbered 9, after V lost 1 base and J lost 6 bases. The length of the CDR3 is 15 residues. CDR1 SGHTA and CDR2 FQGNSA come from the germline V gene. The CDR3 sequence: CASSLDQGESREQYF. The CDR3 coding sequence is TGTGCCAGCAGCTTAGACCAGGGGGAATCCCGCGAGCAGTACTTC.

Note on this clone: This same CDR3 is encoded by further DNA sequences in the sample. CDR3 amino acids: CASSVQGSSYEQYF. For the CDR3, the DNA is TGTGCCAGCAGCGTACAGGGGTCGTCCTACGAGCAGTACTTC. The V call is TRBV9, the J call TRBJ2-7, with a possible D match to TRBD1 (6 bases). The germline gives CDR1 SGDLS, CDR2 YYNGEE. The CDR3 is 14 residues long. The V and J ends lost 1 base and 1 base respectively, with 9 bases between them.

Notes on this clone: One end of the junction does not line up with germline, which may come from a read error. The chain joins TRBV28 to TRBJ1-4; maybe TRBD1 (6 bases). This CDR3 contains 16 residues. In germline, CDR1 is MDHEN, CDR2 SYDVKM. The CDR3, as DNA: TGTGCCAGCAGTTTATCGAACAGGGTCCTGAATGTAAAACTGTTTTTT. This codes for CASSLSNRVLNVKLFF.

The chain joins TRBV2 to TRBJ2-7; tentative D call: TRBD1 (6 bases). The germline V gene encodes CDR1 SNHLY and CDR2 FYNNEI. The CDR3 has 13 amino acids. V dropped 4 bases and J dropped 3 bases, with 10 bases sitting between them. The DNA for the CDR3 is TGTGCCAGCAGTGGGGGACACATCTACGAGCAGTACTTC. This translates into CASSGGHIYEQYF. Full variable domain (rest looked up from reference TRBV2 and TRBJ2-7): EPEVTQTPSHQVTQMGQEVILRCVPISNHLYFYWYRQILGQKVEFLVSFYNNEISEKSEIFDDQFSVERPDGSNFTLKIRSTKLEDSAMYFCASSGGHIYEQYFGPGTRLTVT.

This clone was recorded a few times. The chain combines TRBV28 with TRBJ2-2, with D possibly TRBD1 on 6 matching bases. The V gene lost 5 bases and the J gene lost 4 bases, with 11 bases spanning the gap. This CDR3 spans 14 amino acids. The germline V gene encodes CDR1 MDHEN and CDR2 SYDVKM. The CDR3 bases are TGTGCCAGCAGTCCTACAGGGCCCACCGGGGAGCTGTTTTTT. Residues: CASSPTGPTGELFF.

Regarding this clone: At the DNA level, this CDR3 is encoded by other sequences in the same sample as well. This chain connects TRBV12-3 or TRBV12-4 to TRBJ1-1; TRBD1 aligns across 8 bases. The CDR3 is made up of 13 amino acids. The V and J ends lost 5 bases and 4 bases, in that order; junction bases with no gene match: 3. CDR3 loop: CASSPTGVTEAFF. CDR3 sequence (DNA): TGTGCCAGCAGTCCGACAGGGGTCACTGAAGCTTTCTTT.

The DNA for the CDR3 is TGTGCCAGCAGTTCGCCACGGACAGGGGTCTCCATACCACCCCTCCACTTT. Translation gives CASSSPRTGVSIPPLHF. The chain combines TRBV6-2 or TRBV6-3 with TRBJ1-6; 9 nucleotides line up with TRBD1. The germline CDR1 and CDR2 sequences are MNHEY and SVGEGT. The J segment lost 11 bases and the V segment lost 4 bases, leaving 15 bases of the junction unmatched. This CDR3 is 17 amino acids long.

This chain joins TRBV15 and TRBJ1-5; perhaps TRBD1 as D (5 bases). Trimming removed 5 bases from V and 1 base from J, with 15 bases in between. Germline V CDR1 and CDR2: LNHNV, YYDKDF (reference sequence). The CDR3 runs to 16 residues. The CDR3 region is CATSSPGGISNQPQHF. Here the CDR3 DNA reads TGTGCCACCAGCTCGCCCGGGGGGATAAGCAATCAGCCCCAGCATTTT.

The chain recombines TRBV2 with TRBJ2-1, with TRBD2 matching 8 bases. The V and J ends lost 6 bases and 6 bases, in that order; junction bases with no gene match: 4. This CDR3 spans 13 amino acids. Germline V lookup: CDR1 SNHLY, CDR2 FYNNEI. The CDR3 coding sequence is TGTGCCAGCAGCCGGGGGGGCTTCAATGAGCAGTTCTTC. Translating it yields CASSRGGFNEQFF.

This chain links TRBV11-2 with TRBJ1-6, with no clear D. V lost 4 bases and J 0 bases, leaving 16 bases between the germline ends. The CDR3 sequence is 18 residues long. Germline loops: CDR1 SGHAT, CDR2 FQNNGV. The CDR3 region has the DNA TGTGCCAGCAGCTACACCCTTCCCCGGAGCTCCTATAATTCACCCCTCCACTTT. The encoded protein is CASSYTLPRSSYNSPLHF.

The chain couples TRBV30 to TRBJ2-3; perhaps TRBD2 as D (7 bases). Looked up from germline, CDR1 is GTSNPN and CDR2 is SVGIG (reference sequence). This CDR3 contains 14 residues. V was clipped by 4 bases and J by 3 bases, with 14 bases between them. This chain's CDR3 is CAWKTGLVTDTQYF. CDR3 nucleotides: TGTGCCTGGAAGACAGGACTAGTTACAGATACGCAGTATTTT.

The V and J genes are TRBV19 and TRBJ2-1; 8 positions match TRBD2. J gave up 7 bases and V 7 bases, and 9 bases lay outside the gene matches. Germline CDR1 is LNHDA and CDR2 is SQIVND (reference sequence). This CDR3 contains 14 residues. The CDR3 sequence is CASMGREAPNEQFF. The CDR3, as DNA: TGTGCCAGTATGGGGCGGGAGGCCCCTAATGAGCAGTTCTTC.

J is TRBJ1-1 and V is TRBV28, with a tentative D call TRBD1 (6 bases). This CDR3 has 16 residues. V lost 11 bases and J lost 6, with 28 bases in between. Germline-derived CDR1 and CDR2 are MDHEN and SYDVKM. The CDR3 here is CAAGKRTAPFSPEAFF. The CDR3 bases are TGTGCCGCAGGGAAGCGGACAGCACCTTTCAGCCCTGAAGCTTTCTTT.

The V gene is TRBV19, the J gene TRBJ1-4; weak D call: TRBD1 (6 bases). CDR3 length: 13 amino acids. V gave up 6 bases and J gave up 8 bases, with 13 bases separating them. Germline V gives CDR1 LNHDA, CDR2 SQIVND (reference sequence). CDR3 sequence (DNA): TGTGCCAGTAGGACCGGACAGCACGAAAAACTGTTTTTT. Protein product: CASRTGQHEKLFF.

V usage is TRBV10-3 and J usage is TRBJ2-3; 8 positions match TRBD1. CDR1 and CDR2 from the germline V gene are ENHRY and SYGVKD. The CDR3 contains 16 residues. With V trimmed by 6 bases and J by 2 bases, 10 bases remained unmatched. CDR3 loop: CAIRSSDRGLTDTQYF. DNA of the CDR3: TGTGCCATCAGATCTTCCGACAGGGGTCTCACAGATACGCAGTATTTT.

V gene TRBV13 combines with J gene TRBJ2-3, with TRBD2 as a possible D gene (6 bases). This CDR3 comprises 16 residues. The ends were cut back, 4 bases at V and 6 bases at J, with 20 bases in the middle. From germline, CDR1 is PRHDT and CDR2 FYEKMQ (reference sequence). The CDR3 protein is CASSSYDGGAGDTQYF. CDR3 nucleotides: TGTGCCAGCAGCTCCTACGACGGAGGAGCGGGTGATACGCAGTATTTT.

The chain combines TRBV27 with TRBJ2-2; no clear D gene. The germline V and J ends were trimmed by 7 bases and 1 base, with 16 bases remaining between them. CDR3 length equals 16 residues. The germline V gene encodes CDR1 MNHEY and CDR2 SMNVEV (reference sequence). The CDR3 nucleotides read TGTGCCAGCACCAAGATGGGCACCTTGAACACCGGGGAGCTGTTTTTT. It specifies CASTKMGTLNTGELFF.

The CDR3: CASSVDSSYEQYF. The CDR3 nucleotides are TGTGCCAGCAGTGTGGACAGCTCCTACGAGCAGTACTTC. This chain links TRBV7-9 with TRBJ2-7; a possible D gene is TRBD1 (6 bases). Germline V gene lookup returns CDR1 SEHNR and CDR2 FQNEAQ (reference sequence). V was clipped by 6 bases and J by 0 bases, with 9 bases between them. There are 13 residues in the CDR3.

In DNA form, the CDR3 reads TGTGCCAGCAGCTTAGGCAGCCGGACTAGCGTAAGCTCCTACAATGAGCAGTTCTTC. This codes for CASSLGSRTSVSSYNEQFF. The V call is TRBV11-3, the J call TRBJ2-1, with 9 bases matching TRBD2. The CDR3 loop spans 19 amino acids. Per the germline V gene, CDR1 is SGHNT and CDR2 is YENEEA. The V gene end was trimmed by 1 base and the J gene end by 0 bases; junction bases not matched to a gene: 10.

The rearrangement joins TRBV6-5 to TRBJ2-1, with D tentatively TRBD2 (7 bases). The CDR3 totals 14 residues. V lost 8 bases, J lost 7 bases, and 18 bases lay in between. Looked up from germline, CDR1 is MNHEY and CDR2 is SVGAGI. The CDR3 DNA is TGTGCCAGCCGCTGGGGGGGCGGGAGTAATGAGCAGTTCTTC. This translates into CASRWGGGSNEQFF.

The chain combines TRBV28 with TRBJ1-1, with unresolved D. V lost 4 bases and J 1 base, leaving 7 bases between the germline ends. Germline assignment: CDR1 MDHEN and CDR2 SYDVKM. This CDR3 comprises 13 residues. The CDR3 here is CASSSGSNTEAFF. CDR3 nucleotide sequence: TGTGCCAGCAGTTCCGGGTCGAACACTGAAGCTTTCTTT.

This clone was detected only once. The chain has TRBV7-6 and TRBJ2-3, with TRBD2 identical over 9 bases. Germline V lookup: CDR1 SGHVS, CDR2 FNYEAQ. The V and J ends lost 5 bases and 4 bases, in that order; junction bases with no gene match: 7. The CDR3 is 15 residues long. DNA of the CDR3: TGTGCCAGCAGCCGCGGGGGGGCCAAGGCAGATACGCAGTATTTT. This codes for CASSRGGAKADTQYF. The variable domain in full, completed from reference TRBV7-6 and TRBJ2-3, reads GAGVSQSPRYKVTKRGQDVALRCDPISGHVSLYWYRQALGQGPEFLTYFNYEAQQDKSGLPNDRFSAERPEGSISTLTIQRTEQRDSAMYRCASSRGGAKADTQYFGPGTRLTVL.

The CDR3 sequence: CASSVDVGDYGYTF. CDR3 DNA sequence: TGTGCCAGCAGCGTAGATGTCGGAGACTATGGCTACACCTTC. The chain carries TRBV9 and TRBJ1-2; D remains ambiguous. The CDR3 contains 14 residues. Per the germline V gene, CDR1 is SGDLS and CDR2 is YYNGEE. V dropped 0 bases and J dropped 3 bases, with 9 bases sitting between them.

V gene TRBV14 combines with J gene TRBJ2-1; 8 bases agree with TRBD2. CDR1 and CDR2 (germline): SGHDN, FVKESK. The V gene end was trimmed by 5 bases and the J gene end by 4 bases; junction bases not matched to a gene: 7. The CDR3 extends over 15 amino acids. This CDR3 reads CASSNPSGLYNEQFF. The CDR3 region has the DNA TGTGCCAGCAGCAACCCTAGCGGGTTATACAATGAGCAGTTCTTC. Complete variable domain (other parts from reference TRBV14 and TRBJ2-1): EAGVTQFPSHSVIEKGQTVTLRCDPISGHDNLYWYRRVMGKEIKFLLHFVKESKQDESGMPNNRFLAERTGGTYSTLKVQPAELEDSGVYFCASSNPSGLYNEQFFGPGTRLTVL.

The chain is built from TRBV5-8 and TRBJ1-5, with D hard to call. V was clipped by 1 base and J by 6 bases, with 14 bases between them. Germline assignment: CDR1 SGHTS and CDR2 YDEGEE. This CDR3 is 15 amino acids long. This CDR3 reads CASSLLQVVGQPQHF. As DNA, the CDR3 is TGTGCCAGCAGCTTGCTTCAGGTTGTAGGTCAGCCCCAGCATTTT.

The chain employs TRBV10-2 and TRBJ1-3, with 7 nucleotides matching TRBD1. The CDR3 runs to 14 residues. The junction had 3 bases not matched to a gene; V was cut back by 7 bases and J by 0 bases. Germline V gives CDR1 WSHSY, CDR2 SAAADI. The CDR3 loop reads CASKDRLSGNTIYF. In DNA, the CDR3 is TGCGCCAGCAAGGACAGGCTCTCTGGAAACACCATATATTTT.

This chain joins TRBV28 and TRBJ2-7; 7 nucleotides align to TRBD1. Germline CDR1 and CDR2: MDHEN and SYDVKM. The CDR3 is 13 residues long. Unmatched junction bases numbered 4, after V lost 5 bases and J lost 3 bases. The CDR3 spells CASSTDRVYEQYF. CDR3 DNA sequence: TGTGCCAGCAGTACAGACAGGGTCTACGAGCAGTACTTC.